This TCR beta chain originates from a study of blood T cell repertoires in COVID-19. Study summary: The cDNA or gDNA used as material had been derived from T cells, B-cell-depleted T cells, or PBMCs.

V dropped 4 bases and J dropped 6; count of bases not matched to a gene: 2. Germline-derived CDR1 and CDR2 are MGHRA and YSYEKL. CDR3 length equals 14 residues. This clone has a handful of counts. Some clones are missing from TCRdb's copy, which holds only in-frame ones; the method was immunoSEQ multiplex PCR. The table records 150,000 to 200,000 clones, 70% to 80% of them present only once. The age range of participants was about 18 to 90 years, with residence in about two dozen US areas. The study recruited exposed participants who had met a COVID-19 case within 2 weeks before entry. The receptor was derived from a man between 60 and 75 years old who had been exposed to COVID-19. Source material: PBMCs or T cells enriched from blood (not recorded which). This chain joins TRBV4-1 and TRBJ2-2; TRBD1 matches at 10 bases. CDR3 amino acids: CASSRGTGAGELFF. In DNA form, the CDR3 reads TGCGCCAGCAGCCGGGGGACAGGGGCCGGGGAGCTGTTTTTT.